Below, 31 T cell receptor beta chains from the same sample are listed, as sequenced in a study of control samples from healthy donors and cancer patients. This table comes from immunoSEQ multiplex PCR, and its TCRdb copy is limited to in-frame clones, with some not included. The sample lists under 200,000 clones; roughly 95% were seen once. The material sequenced was blood. Every receptor here comes from a woman aged 55-69 years in good health.

This clone was seen just once. This chain links TRBV6-5 with TRBJ2-2; possibly TRBD1 for D (5 bases). V was trimmed by 6 bases and J by 4 bases, leaving 12 bases between them. CDR1 MNHEY and CDR2 SVGAGI come from the germline V gene. The CDR3 totals 14 residues. CDR3 coding DNA: TGTGCCAGCAGACGGACATATAGCACCGGGGAGCTGTTTTTT. This sequence encodes CASRRTYSTGELFF.

The chain couples TRBV21-1 to TRBJ1-1. TRBV21-1 constitutes a pseudogene. CDR3 size: 18 residues. The CDR3 DNA reads as TGTGCCAGCAGCGGGGCTGGGGGCGCGGGGCTCATGAACACTGAAGCTTTCTTT. Amino acid sequence: CASSGAGGAGLMNTEAFF.

J is TRBJ2-5 and V is TRBV4-2; 8 bases agree with TRBD2. CDR3 size: 14 residues. Germline V gene lookup returns CDR1 LGHNA and CDR2 YNFKEQ. Trimming cost V 4 bases and J 4 bases; bases outside gene matches: 5. CDR3 nucleotide sequence: TGTGCCAGCAGCCTAGGACTAGCTGGAGAGACCCAGTACTTC. The encoded protein is CASSLGLAGETQYF.

This clone has just one count. For the CDR3, the DNA is TGTGCCAGCAGCCCGAATCTTAAGAGGCCAGATACGCAGTATTTT. Translating it yields CASSPNLKRPDTQYF. The rearrangement joins TRBV7-2 to TRBJ2-3; unclear D gene. Germline CDR1 and CDR2: SGHTA and FQGNSA. V lost 5 bases and J 4 bases, leaving 16 bases between the germline ends. There are 15 residues in the CDR3. The entire variable domain, with the rest obtained from reference TRBV7-2 and TRBJ2-3, is as follows: GAGVSQSPSNKVTEKGKDVELRCDPISGHTALYWYRQSLGQGLEFLIYFQGNSAPDKSGLPSDRFSAERTGGSVSTLTIQRTQQEDSAVYLCASSPNLKRPDTQYFGPGTRLTVL.

V gene TRBV7-2 combines with J gene TRBJ1-1; D gene uncertain. The germline CDR1 and CDR2 sequences are SGHTA and FQGNSA. Trimming pared 0 bases from V and 6 bases from J, leaving 8 bases between. CDR3 length: 13 amino acids. The CDR3: CASSLARTSEAFF. The CDR3 DNA follows: TGTGCCAGCAGCTTAGCGAGGACTTCTGAAGCTTTCTTT.

The chain couples TRBV27 to TRBJ1-1; weak D call: TRBD1 (5 bases). This CDR3 region has 14 residues. Germline values: CDR1 MNHEY, CDR2 SMNVEV (reference sequence). The V gene lost 5 bases and the J gene lost 4 bases, with 14 bases spanning the gap. CDR3 sequence (DNA): TGTGCCAGCAGTCCTAAGGCGGGGGGCACTGAAGCTTTCTTT. Translation gives CASSPKAGGTEAFF.

The chain links TRBV19 to TRBJ2-1; TRBD2 might be the D (7 bases). The V end was cut by 7 bases, the J end by 8 bases, with 18 bases between. The CDR3 is 14 residues long. Germline CDR1 LNHDA, CDR2 SQIVND (reference sequence). In DNA, the CDR3 is TGTGCCAGTACCATTGGGGGGGGCCAAGATGAGCAGTTCTTC. Amino acid sequence: CASTIGGGQDEQFF.

The rearrangement joins TRBV18 to TRBJ1-6; D unresolved. This CDR3 region has 17 residues. The V end was cut by 6 bases, the J end by 5 bases, with 20 bases between. Germline V gene lookup returns CDR1 KGHSH and CDR2 LQKENI. CDR3 coding DNA: TGTGCCAGCTCGCCCCACCCGCCCGACAATCATAATTCACCCCTCCACTTT. Its translation: CASSPHPPDNHNSPLHF.

The rearrangement joins TRBV12-3 or TRBV12-4 to TRBJ1-2; no firm D call. Trimming took 6 bases from V and 4 from J, leaving 12 bases between them. There are 13 residues in the CDR3. The CDR3 reads CASSGSTLYGYTF. DNA for the CDR3: TGTGCCAGCAGCGGCAGCACGCTCTATGGCTACACCTTC.

This chain connects TRBV6-6 to TRBJ1-6; D is unclear. Looked up from germline, CDR1 is MNHNY and CDR2 is SVGAGI (reference sequence). This CDR3 is 14 amino acids long. V was trimmed by 4 bases and J by 8 bases, leaving 12 bases between them. DNA for the CDR3: TGTGCCAGCAGTTCTGGGAATAACTATTCACCCCTCCACTTT. Translation gives CASSSGNNYSPLHF.

This chain links TRBV30 with TRBJ1-5; D is unresolved. The ends were cut back, 0 bases at V and 3 bases at J, with 12 bases in the middle. Germline assignment: CDR1 GTSNPN and CDR2 SVGIG (reference sequence). The CDR3 runs to 15 residues. DNA of the CDR3: TGTGCCTGGAGTGTATGGAGTGAAGACAATCAGCCCCAGCATTTT. It encodes CAWSVWSEDNQPQHF.

The rearrangement links TRBV3-1 (or the pseudogene TRBV3-2) to TRBJ2-1; TRBD2 aligns across 10 bases. The CDR3 is 15 residues long. CDR1 is LGHDT and CDR2 is YNNKEL in the germline V gene (reference sequence). V dropped 4 bases and J dropped 5; count of bases not matched to a gene: 5. Here the CDR3 DNA reads TGTGCCAGCAGCCTAACGACTAGCGGGCACAATGAGCAGTTCTTC. It encodes CASSLTTSGHNEQFF.

V is TRBV6-2 or TRBV6-3 and J is TRBJ2-7; D unresolved. The V and J ends lost 2 bases and 2 bases respectively, with 16 bases between them. Germline CDR1 MNHEY, CDR2 SVGEGT. The CDR3 spans 16 residues. This CDR3 reads CASSYGQAIRTYEQYF. Here the CDR3 DNA reads TGTGCCAGCAGTTACGGGCAGGCTATTAGAACCTACGAGCAGTACTTC.

The chain uses TRBV6-5 and TRBJ2-1; D might be TRBD1 (6 bases). The length of the CDR3 is 16 residues. Germline loops: CDR1 MNHEY, CDR2 SVGAGI. V lost 4 bases to trimming and J lost 6 bases, with 19 bases between them. The CDR3 is CASSSSYAGETNEQFF. The CDR3 DNA reads TGTGCCAGCAGTTCGAGTTATGCAGGGGAGACCAATGAGCAGTTCTTC.

V is TRBV3-1 (or the pseudogene TRBV3-2) and J is TRBJ2-7, with D hard to call. Germline CDR1 is LGHDT and CDR2 is YNNKEL (reference sequence). Trimming took off 4 bases at V and 6 bases at J, with 13 bases between the two ends. This CDR3 has 13 amino acids. The CDR3 DNA is TGTGCCAGCAGCCCGAGATCACGTTGCGAGCAGTACTTC. Translated, it gives CASSPRSRCEQYF.

The genes are TRBV28 and TRBJ1-2; the D gene is possibly TRBD1 (5 bases). This CDR3 spans 12 amino acids. CDR1 and CDR2 from the germline V gene are MDHEN and SYDVKM. Trimming took off 3 bases at V and 4 bases at J, with 6 bases between the two ends. CDR3 amino acids: CASSFDSYGYTF. The DNA of the CDR3 is TGTGCCAGCAGTTTTGACAGCTATGGCTACACCTTC.

This chain joins TRBV7-2 and TRBJ1-1, with unresolved D. The germline V gene has CDR1 SGHTA and CDR2 FQGNSA. Trimming pared 2 bases from V and 4 bases from J, leaving 11 bases between. The CDR3 is 14 amino acids. The CDR3 spells CASSLRFAGTEAFF. The CDR3 bases are TGTGCCAGCAGCTTAAGGTTCGCGGGCACTGAAGCTTTCTTT.

The chain has TRBV3-1 (or the pseudogene TRBV3-2) and TRBJ2-3; D remains unclear. Germline lookup yields CDR1 LGHDT and CDR2 YNNKEL (reference sequence). This CDR3 spans 13 amino acids. V lost 2 bases to trimming and J lost 8 bases, with 11 bases between them. CDR3: CASSQTVAGTQYF. The CDR3 bases are TGTGCCAGCAGCCAAACCGTAGCCGGTACGCAGTATTTT.

This sequence joins TRBV11-3 and TRBJ2-1, with a tentative D call TRBD2 (6 bases). From germline, CDR1 is SGHNT and CDR2 YENEEA. The CDR3 length is 15 residues. V lost 5 bases and J lost 1, with 12 bases in between. The CDR3 loop reads CASSTRAGSYNEQFF. The DNA of the CDR3 is TGTGCCAGCAGCACCCGCGCGGGGTCCTACAATGAGCAGTTCTTC.

In DNA, the CDR3 is TGTGCCAGCAGCTTAGGGACATCGAACACTGAAGCTTTCTTT. Amino acid sequence: CASSLGTSNTEAFF. The chain couples TRBV7-2 to TRBJ1-1; the D gene is possibly TRBD1 (5 bases). Per the germline V gene, CDR1 is SGHTA and CDR2 is FQGNSA. The CDR3 extends over 14 amino acids. The V end lost 1 base, the J end lost 1 base, and 7 bases lay between the germline ends.

CDR3 residues: CASSLGLRLSRGELFF. CDR3 bases: TGTGCCAGCAGCTTAGGTCTTCGGCTCTCTAGAGGGGAGCTGTTTTTT. The chain links TRBV7-2 to TRBJ2-2; no definite D call. The CDR3 runs 16 residues. CDR1 SGHTA and CDR2 FQGNSA come from the germline V gene. The ends were cut back, 1 base at V and 8 bases at J, with 17 bases in the middle.

The chain joins TRBV23-1 to TRBJ1-3; TRBD1 matches 8 bases. TRBV23-1 is recorded as an ORF, its role being uncertain. V trimming: 3 bases; J trimming: 0 bases; junction bases outside the gene matches: 10. The CDR3 consists of 18 residues. The CDR3 reads CASSQCDRGKISGNTIYF. CDR3 DNA sequence: TGCGCCAGCAGTCAGTGCGACAGGGGAAAAATCTCTGGAAACACCATATATTTT.

There are a few counts of this clone. The gene calls are TRBV6-2 or TRBV6-3 and TRBJ2-7; D possibly corresponds to TRBD1 (5 bases). CDR3 length: 17 residues. V gave up 2 bases and J gave up 2 bases, with 19 bases separating them. CDR1 MNHEY and CDR2 SVGEGT come from the germline V gene. The DNA of the CDR3 is TGTGCCAGCAGTTACGAACGTGGGCGACAGTGGACCTACGAGCAGTACTTC. Protein product: CASSYERGRQWTYEQYF.

This clone showed up just a few times. The chain carries TRBV5-1 and TRBJ2-1; D unclear. The V and J ends lost 4 bases and 2 bases respectively, with 13 bases between them. Per the germline V gene, CDR1 is SGHRS and CDR2 is YFSETQ. The CDR3 is 15 amino acids. CDR3 loop: CASSPLDPAYNEQFF. The CDR3 nucleotides are TGCGCCAGCAGCCCCCTGGACCCGGCCTACAATGAGCAGTTCTTC.

The chain employs TRBV5-1 and TRBJ2-2; D is possibly TRBD1 (6 bases). V lost 0 bases and J lost 6, with 9 bases in between. The CDR3 length is 14 residues. The germline V gene encodes CDR1 SGHRS and CDR2 YFSETQ. The CDR3 region is CASSLDREAGELFF. CDR3 nucleotide sequence: TGCGCCAGCAGCTTGGACAGGGAAGCCGGGGAGCTGTTTTTT. The variable domain in full, completed from reference TRBV5-1 and TRBJ2-2, reads KAGVTQTPRYLIKTRGQQVTLSCSPISGHRSVSWYQQTPGQGLQFLFEYFSETQRNKGNFPGRFSGRQFSNSRSEMNVSTLELGDSALYLCASSLDREAGELFFGEGSRLTVL.

V usage is TRBV19 and J usage is TRBJ1-5; D may be TRBD1 (6 bases). The CDR3 runs to 15 residues. The germline V gene encodes CDR1 LNHDA and CDR2 SQIVND (reference sequence). Between the trimmed V and J ends, which lost 7 bases and 2 bases, there was a span of 15 bases. Here the CDR3 reads CASNLGRGGNQPQHF. The CDR3 bases are TGTGCCAGTAATCTGGGCAGGGGAGGCAATCAGCCCCAGCATTTT.

This chain connects TRBV7-9 to TRBJ2-7; maybe TRBD1 (5 bases). Trimming pared 1 base from V and 6 bases from J, leaving 16 bases between. The V gene's germline CDR1 is SEHNR and CDR2 FQNEAQ (reference sequence). The CDR3 spans 15 residues. CDR3 nucleotides: TGTGCCAGCAGCTTAGATGACAGTCCGTGGGTCGAGCAGTACTTC. Protein sequence: CASSLDDSPWVEQYF.

The chain employs TRBV12-3 or TRBV12-4 and TRBJ2-5; D gene unclear. Trimming took 3 bases from V and 5 from J, leaving 10 bases between them. The CDR3 contains 13 residues. As DNA, the CDR3 is TGTGCCAGCAGTTTGTTCCTAGAGGAGACCCAGTACTTC. Residues: CASSLFLEETQYF.

The chain carries TRBV30 and TRBJ2-7, with D uncertain. Germline CDR1 reads GTSNPN; CDR2 reads SVGIG (reference sequence). Trimming removed 3 bases at V and 6 bases at J, with 9 bases between. The CDR3 is made up of 11 amino acids. The CDR3 DNA is TGTGCCTGGAGCGCTGTTGGCGAGCAGTACTTC. Translated: CAWSAVGEQYF.

This chain connects TRBV11-2 to TRBJ2-5, with D unclear. The CDR3 runs 12 residues. Germline CDR1 is SGHAT and CDR2 is FQNNGV. V lost 2 bases to trimming and J lost 1 base, with 2 bases between them. In DNA form, the CDR3 reads TGTGCCAGCAGCTTAACCCAAGAGACCCAGTACTTC. It is translated as CASSLTQETQYF.

In this sample, this clone turned up once. The chain joins TRBV9 to TRBJ1-6; tentatively, D is TRBD1 (6 bases). CDR1 SGDLS and CDR2 YYNGEE come from the germline V gene. The CDR3 sequence is 15 residues long. V was trimmed by 5 bases and J by 0 bases, leaving 9 bases between them. CDR3 protein: CASSEQGSYNSPLHF. As DNA, the CDR3 is TGTGCCAGCAGTGAACAGGGCTCCTATAATTCACCCCTCCACTTT.